What follows are 25 T cell receptor beta chains derived from one specimen sequenced in a study of cytomegalovirus exposure and HLA in healthy donors. PCR involved 60 Vbeta and 13 Jbeta primers. Libraries were prepared by immunoSEQ multiplex PCR; TCRdb keeps only in-frame clonotypes and omits some of them. The sample has some 140,000 clones; roughly 79% are singletons. The sequenced sample consisted of PBMCs. Receptors originate from a man between 18 and 29 years old in good health and CMV-seronegative.

The chain uses TRBV4-3 and TRBJ1-1, with TRBD1 matching over 7 bases. This CDR3 has 18 residues. The V gene end was trimmed by 0 bases and the J gene end by 2 bases; junction bases not matched to a gene: 12. Looked up from germline, CDR1 is LGHNA and CDR2 is YSLEER. The CDR3 reads CASSQDLTGKGVNTEAFF. CDR3 coding DNA: TGCGCCAGCAGCCAAGATTTGACAGGGAAGGGTGTCAACACTGAAGCTTTCTTT.

This sequence joins TRBV7-2 and TRBJ2-1; 9 bases are a match to TRBD1. Looked up from germline, CDR1 is SGHTA and CDR2 is FQGNSA. V dropped 6 bases and J dropped 3; count of bases not matched to a gene: 9. CDR3 length: 16 amino acids. As DNA, the CDR3 is TGTGCCAGCAGAGCTCGCCGGGACAGGGTCTACAATGAGCAGTTCTTC. Encoded protein: CASRARRDRVYNEQFF.

The rearrangement joins TRBV6-5 to TRBJ2-4; a possible D gene is TRBD1 (5 bases). V lost 0 bases to trimming and J lost 0 bases, with 9 bases between them. The length of the CDR3 is 16 residues. Germline-derived CDR1 and CDR2 are MNHEY and SVGAGI. The CDR3 coding sequence is TGTGCCAGCAGTTACTCGGACACCTTAGCCAAAAACATTCAGTACTTC. This encodes CASSYSDTLAKNIQYF.

The V call is TRBV27, the J call TRBJ2-7; D perhaps matches TRBD1 (6 bases). The CDR3 runs 13 residues. Looked up from germline, CDR1 is MNHEY and CDR2 is SMNVEV (reference sequence). Trimming took 2 bases from V and 5 from J, leaving 10 bases between them. For the CDR3, the DNA is TGTGCCAGCAGTTTAAACAGGGTCCACGAGCAGTACTTC. This encodes CASSLNRVHEQYF.

The chain is built from TRBV7-2 and TRBJ2-1; 7 bases agree with TRBD1. This CDR3 is built from 14 residues. Germline CDR1 is SGHTA and CDR2 is FQGNSA. The V and J ends lost 3 bases and 8 bases, in that order; junction bases with no gene match: 7. As DNA, the CDR3 is TGTGCCAGCAGCTTTTTCACAGGGGACCATGAGCAGTTCTTC. It specifies CASSFFTGDHEQFF. The full variable domain, its missing parts supplied by reference TRBV7-2 and TRBJ2-1, is GAGVSQSPSNKVTEKGKDVELRCDPISGHTALYWYRQSLGQGLEFLIYFQGNSAPDKSGLPSDRFSAERTGGSVSTLTIQRTQQEDSAVYLCASSFFTGDHEQFFGPGTRLTVL.

The chain couples TRBV11-3 to TRBJ2-1; 9 bases align to TRBD1. Germline CDR1 is SGHNT and CDR2 is YENEEA. This CDR3 comprises 16 residues. Losses at the gene ends were 5 bases for V and 6 bases for J; bases not matched to a gene: 11. The CDR3 bases are TGTGCCAGCAGCCAAAGTAGGACAGGGGACCGCAATGAGCAGTTCTTC. Translation gives CASSQSRTGDRNEQFF. The whole variable domain, filled in from reference TRBV11-3 and TRBJ2-1, reads EAGVVQSPRYKIIEKKQPVAFWCNPISGHNTLYWYLQNLGQGPELLIRYENEEAVDDSQLPKDRFSAERLKGVDSTLKIQPAELGDSAVYLCASSQSRTGDRNEQFFGPGTRLTVL.

J is TRBJ2-3 and V is TRBV6-1; D ambiguous. Trimming pared 2 bases from V and 0 bases from J, leaving 6 bases between. The CDR3 has 14 residues. CDR1 and CDR2 from the germline V gene are MNHNS and SASEGT. The CDR3 loop is CASSERLSTDTQYF. The CDR3 bases are TGTGCCAGCAGTGAAAGACTGAGCACAGATACGCAGTATTTT.

The gene calls are TRBV19 and TRBJ1-5; possibly TRBD1 for D (6 bases). This CDR3 region has 19 residues. The germline V and J ends were trimmed by 0 bases and 0 bases, with 18 bases remaining between them. The germline gives CDR1 LNHDA, CDR2 SQIVND (reference sequence). Written as DNA, the CDR3 is TGTGCCAGTAGTATAGATCTCCCGGGGGGGACATATAGCAATCAGCCCCAGCATTTT. Translation gives CASSIDLPGGTYSNQPQHF.

This clone was counted once. This chain links TRBV19 with TRBJ1-5, with 10 bases lining up with TRBD1. The CDR3 loop spans 16 amino acids. V lost 4 bases and J lost 6; bases outside the gene matches: 9. Germline CDR1 reads LNHDA; CDR2 reads SQIVND (reference sequence). The CDR3 loop is CASSTSGQGLSQPQHF. The CDR3 region has the DNA TGTGCCAGTAGTACCTCGGGACAGGGGTTGAGTCAGCCCCAGCATTTT. Full variable domain (missing parts from reference TRBV19 and TRBJ1-5): DGGITQSPKYLFRKEGQNVTLSCEQNLNHDAMYWYRQDPGQGLRLIYYSQIVNDFQKGDIAEGYSVSREKKESFPLTVTSAQKNPTAFYLCASSTSGQGLSQPQHFGDGTRLSIL.

This clone was seen a single time. The rearrangement links TRBV19 to TRBJ1-2, with D uncertain. CDR1 LNHDA and CDR2 SQIVND come from the germline V gene (reference sequence). This CDR3 is 13 amino acids long. Trimming stripped 6 bases from V and 7 bases from J, with 15 bases between. CDR3 sequence reads: CASSPTPNSGYTF. As DNA, the CDR3 is TGTGCCAGTAGCCCCACTCCCAATAGTGGCTACACCTTC.

The DNA for the CDR3 is TGTGCCAGCAGCCCATGGACAGGGGAGGAGACCCAGTACTTC. Translating it yields CASSPWTGEETQYF. The chain has TRBV7-9 and TRBJ2-5; 9 nucleotides align to TRBD1. CDR1 is SEHNR, CDR2 FQNEAQ, per germline (reference sequence). The CDR3 is 14 amino acids. Trimming cost V 5 bases and J 5 bases; bases outside gene matches: 6. The full variable domain, rest sourced from reference TRBV7-9 and TRBJ2-5, is DTGVSQNPRHKITKRGQNVTFRCDPISEHNRLYWYRQTLGQGPEFLTYFQNEAQLEKSRLLSDRFSAERPKGSFSTLEIQRTEQGDSAMYLCASSPWTGEETQYFGPGTRLLVL.

This chain uses TRBV6-6 with TRBJ2-7; weak D call: TRBD2 (5 bases). The CDR3 is 14 amino acids. Trimming removed 0 bases from V and 3 bases from J, with 9 bases in between. Germline values: CDR1 MNHNY, CDR2 SVGAGI (reference sequence). The CDR3 DNA follows: TGTGCCAGCAGTTACTCTAGCCGGGACTACGAGCAGTACTTC. It yields the protein CASSYSSRDYEQYF.

The chain combines TRBV25-1 with TRBJ1-6; 7 bases are a match to TRBD1. The CDR3 contains 14 residues. The ends lost 3 bases at V and 11 bases at J; junction bases unmatched: 7. Germline V CDR1 and CDR2: MGHDK, SYGVNS. The CDR3 here is CASSDTTGPAPLHF. The CDR3 DNA is TGTGCCAGCAGTGACACGACAGGGCCTGCACCCCTCCACTTT. The full variable domain, completed using reference TRBV25-1 and TRBJ1-6, is EADIYQTPRYLVIGTGKKITLECSQTMGHDKMYWYQQDPGMELHLIHYSYGVNSTEKGDLSSESTVSRIRTEHFPLTLESARPSHTSQYLCASSDTTGPAPLHFGNGTRLTVT.

The chain has TRBV7-2 and TRBJ1-1, with 8 bases that match TRBD1. CDR1 is SGHTA and CDR2 is FQGNSA in the germline V gene. CDR3 length: 12 residues. J lost 11 bases, V lost 5 bases, and 7 bases had no gene match. CDR3 residues: CASSPTGGPAFF. The CDR3 bases are TGTGCCAGCAGCCCTACAGGGGGGCCGGCTTTCTTT.

The rearrangement uses TRBV5-1 and TRBJ1-2; D may be TRBD1 (5 bases). CDR1 is SGHRS and CDR2 is YFSETQ in the germline V gene. This CDR3 has 14 amino acids. The V and J ends lost 0 bases and 6 bases respectively, with 12 bases between them. CDR3 DNA sequence: TGCGCCAGCAGCTTGGATTCCAGGGAGGATGGCTACACCTTC. Protein: CASSLDSREDGYTF.

This clone appeared once. This chain uses TRBV25-1 with TRBJ1-2; 7 bases are a match to TRBD1. This CDR3 spans 15 amino acids. Germline values: CDR1 MGHDK, CDR2 SYGVNS. V lost 3 bases, J lost 4 bases, and 8 bases stayed unmatched. Here the CDR3 reads CASSEAGQVIYGYTF. For the CDR3, the DNA is TGTGCCAGCAGTGAGGCAGGACAGGTTATCTATGGCTACACCTTC.

This chain links TRBV30 with TRBJ2-2; no firm D call. This CDR3 spans 13 amino acids. Trimming pared 1 base from V and 5 bases from J, leaving 8 bases between. Germline V lookup: CDR1 GTSNPN, CDR2 SVGIG (reference sequence). The CDR3 region is CAWSDRQTGELFF. CDR3 nucleotides: TGTGCCTGGAGTGACCGTCAGACCGGGGAGCTGTTTTTT.

This rearrangement joins TRBV6-1 to TRBJ2-1; D might be TRBD2 (6 bases). Germline CDR1 MNHNS, CDR2 SASEGT. There are 15 residues in the CDR3. Trimming removed 1 base at V and 5 bases at J, with 12 bases between. The CDR3, as DNA: TGTGCCAGCAGTGAAGGGGACGGACTAAACAATGAGCAGTTCTTC. Its protein is CASSEGDGLNNEQFF.

This sequence joins TRBV19 and TRBJ2-3, with 13 bases matching TRBD2. Germline V gives CDR1 LNHDA, CDR2 SQIVND (reference sequence). V trimming: 5 bases; J trimming: 6 bases; junction bases outside the gene matches: 5. The CDR3 has 15 residues. CDR3: CASSWTSGGTDTQYF. The CDR3, as DNA: TGTGCCAGTAGTTGGACTAGCGGGGGTACTGATACGCAGTATTTT.

The chain recombines TRBV5-8 with TRBJ1-2; D gene uncertain. V lost 4 bases and J lost 7, with 14 bases in between. Germline-derived CDR1 and CDR2 are SGHTS and YDEGEE. The CDR3 is 13 amino acids. Here the CDR3 DNA reads TGTGCCAGCAGCCGGATATCGGGTGGTGGCTACACCTTC. This encodes CASSRISGGGYTF.

The chain links TRBV5-1 to TRBJ2-3, with a weak D call TRBD2 (6 bases). Germline CDR1 and CDR2: SGHRS and YFSETQ. The V and J ends lost 4 bases and 3 bases respectively, with 15 bases between them. The CDR3 has 15 amino acids. The CDR3 loop is CASSLYTEGTDTQYF. CDR3 bases: TGCGCCAGCAGCCTATACACGGAGGGGACAGATACGCAGTATTTT.

The chain joins TRBV11-1 to TRBJ2-7, with a possible D match to TRBD2 (6 bases). The germline gives CDR1 SGHAT, CDR2 FQDESV (reference sequence). The V gene lost 6 bases and the J gene lost 4 bases, with 16 bases spanning the gap. This CDR3 region has 14 residues. Written as DNA, the CDR3 is TGTGCCAGCAGTCCTCCCGGGAGACTGTACGAGCAGTACTTC. Amino acid sequence: CASSPPGRLYEQYF.

The chain recombines TRBV6-6 with TRBJ2-3; 7 bases align to TRBD1. The length of the CDR3 is 14 residues. The trim removed 2 bases at V and 4 bases at J, leaving 3 bases unmatched. The germline gives CDR1 MNHNY, CDR2 SVGAGI (reference sequence). This CDR3 reads CASSYTGAADTQYF. The CDR3 DNA reads TGTGCCAGCAGTTACACAGGGGCAGCAGATACGCAGTATTTT.

The chain has TRBV19 and TRBJ2-7; D is unclear. Germline V gives CDR1 LNHDA, CDR2 SQIVND (reference sequence). Trimming removed 6 bases from V and 0 bases from J, with 18 bases in between. The length of the CDR3 is 16 residues. Here the CDR3 reads CASSHVGGASSYEQYF. The CDR3 region has the DNA TGTGCCAGTAGCCACGTCGGCGGCGCGAGCTCCTACGAGCAGTACTTC.

This clone appeared a single time. This sample also contains other DNA sequences that code for the same CDR3. The V call is TRBV7-2, the J call TRBJ1-1; 7 bases line up with TRBD1. The trim removed 3 bases at V and 5 bases at J, leaving 12 bases unmatched. Germline-derived CDR1 and CDR2 are SGHTA and FQGNSA. This CDR3 region has 16 residues. CDR3 protein: CASSLVPQGVGTEAFF. DNA for the CDR3: TGTGCCAGCAGCTTGGTCCCTCAGGGGGTAGGGACTGAAGCTTTCTTT.